The 27 T cell receptor beta chains listed next were all sequenced from one sample in a study of human T cells and chemical hapten exposure. Someone pulled total RNA out of unfractionated whole blood. Each CDR3 protein gets one entry after TCRdb re-called the 5' RACE reads with MiXCR. The sample records approximately 140,000 distinct CDR3 sequences, 3.5% to 5% being singletons. The receptors stem from a female donor in good health.

This clonotype was observed at least ten times. V gene TRBV2 combines with J gene TRBJ1-2, with D tentatively TRBD1 (5 bases). Germline V gene data show CDR1 as SNHLY and CDR2 as FYNNEI. The CDR3 totals 14 residues. Trimming removed 2 bases at V and 3 bases at J, with 10 bases between. The CDR3 coding sequence is TGTGCCAGCAGTGAATTTGGGGGTGACTATGGCTACACCTTC. This gives the protein CASSEFGGDYGYTF.

There are many counts of this clonotype. V is TRBV20-1 and J is TRBJ1-1; D remains ambiguous. The CDR3 is made up of 15 amino acids. Trimming shortened V by 1 base and J by 1 base, and 13 bases separated the two germline ends. Germline V CDR1 and CDR2: DFQATT, SNEGSKA (reference sequence). The CDR3 sequence: CSARVLGGQNTEAFF. DNA of the CDR3: TGCAGTGCTAGAGTTTTGGGTGGGCAGAACACTGAAGCTTTCTTT.

This chain connects TRBV6-5 to TRBJ2-5, with TRBD2 identical over 10 bases. The germline CDR1 and CDR2 sequences are MNHEY and SVGAGI. V lost 6 bases and J lost 4; bases outside the gene matches: 5. CDR3 length equals 14 residues. The CDR3 loop reads CASSQRGGLETQYF. CDR3 bases: TGTGCCAGCAGCCAGCGGGGGGGCCTAGAGACCCAGTACTTC.

This clonotype was counted ten times or more. The chain links TRBV7-2 to TRBJ2-3; the D call may be TRBD1 or TRBD2 (6 bases each). Germline V gene sequence: CDR1 SGHTA, CDR2 FQGNSA. V was shortened by 5 bases and J by 2 bases, with 14 bases between the two germline ends. This CDR3 region has 15 residues. CDR3 in DNA: TGTGCCAGCAGCACGGCGGGACACCCCACAGATACGCAGTATTTT. Residues: CASSTAGHPTDTQYF.

This clonotype has a count of ten or more. The chain links TRBV29-1 to TRBJ2-4; D is unclear. Trimming removed 4 bases from V and 0 bases from J, with 7 bases in between. Germline-derived CDR1 and CDR2 are SQVTM and ANQGSEA. The CDR3 extends over 13 amino acids. The CDR3: CSVVLIAKNIQYF. The CDR3 DNA follows: TGCAGCGTTGTTCTAATAGCCAAAAACATTCAGTACTTC. Full variable domain (outside the CDR3, taken from reference TRBV29-1 and TRBJ2-4): SAVISQKPSRDICQRGTSLTIQCQVDSQVTMMFWYRQQPGQSLTLIATANQGSEATYESGFVIDKFPISRPNLTFSTLTVSNMSPEDSSIYLCSVVLIAKNIQYFGAGTRLSVL.

The table lists this clonotype with a few counts. The rearrangement uses TRBV5-4 and TRBJ1-1; D is unclear. CDR1 and CDR2 from the germline V gene are SGHNT and YYREEE (reference sequence). V was cut by 5 bases and J by 2 bases, with 25 bases left in between. The CDR3 runs to 18 residues. CDR3 bases: TGTGCCAGCAGGTCATCTAACCGACTTTTCAACCCCAACACTGAAGCTTTCTTT. It codes for CASRSSNRLFNPNTEAFF. Using reference TRBV5-4 and TRBJ1-1 for the parts outside the CDR3, the full variable domain is ETGVTQSPTHLIKTRGQQVTLRCSSQSGHNTVSWYQQALGQGPQFIFQYYREEENGRGNFPPRFSGLQFPNYSSELNVNALELDDSALYLCASRSSNRLFNPNTEAFFGQGTRLTVV.

This clonotype was found many times. The chain couples TRBV5-6 to TRBJ1-1, with D tentatively TRBD1 (6 bases). This CDR3 is 14 amino acids long. V was cut by 6 bases and J by 6 bases, with 18 bases left in between. The V gene's germline CDR1 is SGHDT and CDR2 YYEEEE. The CDR3 loop reads CASTGWGRGPEAFF. The CDR3 DNA reads as TGTGCCAGCACGGGCTGGGGCAGGGGCCCTGAAGCTTTCTTT.

This clonotype has more than one count but fewer than ten. The chain carries TRBV5-4 and TRBJ2-1; possibly TRBD1 for D (5 bases). V was cut by 3 bases and J by 5 bases, with 15 bases left in between. The germline gives CDR1 SGHNT, CDR2 YYREEE (reference sequence). The CDR3 extends over 15 amino acids. The CDR3 protein is CASSSAAGWDNEQFF. CDR3 sequence (DNA): TGTGCCAGCAGCTCCGCCGCAGGGTGGGACAATGAGCAGTTCTTC.

This clonotype was counted ten times or more. V gene TRBV15 combines with J gene TRBJ2-2; 9 bases agree with TRBD1. The CDR3 runs to 18 residues. The V segment lost 0 bases and the J segment 1 base; nucleotides outside the gene matches: 6. From germline, CDR1 is LNHNV and CDR2 YYDKDF (reference sequence). CDR3 DNA sequence: TGTGCCACCAGCAGAGATCCCCCGGGACAGGGGAACACCGGGGAGCTGTTTTTT. Protein: CATSRDPPGQGNTGELFF.

This clonotype was observed many times. The V call is TRBV3-1, the J call TRBJ2-7, with D perhaps TRBD1 (5 bases). The CDR3 is 15 residues long. Trimming removed 3 bases from V and 0 bases from J, with 12 bases in between. The germline CDR1 and CDR2 sequences are LGHDT and YNNKEL (reference sequence). The CDR3 region is CASSHTTVYSYEQYF. CDR3 coding DNA: TGTGCCAGCAGCCACACGACAGTTTACTCCTACGAGCAGTACTTC.

This chain joins TRBV6-2 or TRBV6-3 and TRBJ2-6; the D gene is possibly TRBD1 (7 bases). There are 17 residues in the CDR3. Trimming pared 5 bases from V and 2 bases from J, leaving 16 bases between. Germline V gene data show CDR1 as MNHEY and CDR2 as SVGEGT. CDR3 DNA sequence: TGTGCCAGCAGTCGCCACTCCAGGGGGGCTGGGGCCAACGTCCTGACTTTC. Encoded protein: CASSRHSRGAGANVLTF.

This clonotype was seen ten or more times. The genes are TRBV10-3 and TRBJ1-3; D may be TRBD1 (5 bases). Between the trimmed V and J ends, which lost 10 bases and 0 bases, there was a span of 22 bases. The germline V gene encodes CDR1 ENHRY and CDR2 SYGVKD. This CDR3 is built from 17 residues. CDR3 sequence reads: CATRIEGRYASGNTIYF. The CDR3 DNA reads TGTGCCACCCGGATTGAGGGGCGCTACGCCTCTGGAAACACCATATATTTT.

CDR3 protein: CASSRYTYNQPQHF. The CDR3 DNA sequence: TGTGCCAGCAGTCGATACACCTACAATCAGCCCCAGCATTTT. The V call is TRBV2, the J call TRBJ1-5; D uncertain. The ends were cut back, 5 bases at V and 3 bases at J, with 11 bases in the middle. The CDR3 runs to 14 residues. Germline CDR1 reads SNHLY; CDR2 reads FYNNEI. The full variable domain, its missing parts supplied by reference TRBV2 and TRBJ1-5, is EPEVTQTPSHQVTQMGQEVILRCVPISNHLYFYWYRQILGQKVEFLVSFYNNEISEKSEIFDDQFSVERPDGSNFTLKIRSTKLEDSAMYFCASSRYTYNQPQHFGDGTRLSIL.

This clonotype was seen repeatedly, ten times or more. V usage is TRBV7-2 and J usage is TRBJ2-3, with TRBD1 matching over 7 bases. CDR3 size: 15 residues. Germline CDR1 is SGHTA and CDR2 is FQGNSA. J gave up 2 bases and V 3 bases, and 5 bases lay outside the gene matches. The CDR3 nucleotides are TGTGCCAGCAGCTTCGGACAGGAAATCACAGATACGCAGTATTTT. It specifies CASSFGQEITDTQYF.

This clonotype was seen repeatedly, ten times or more. This rearrangement joins TRBV9 to TRBJ2-3; 9 bases match TRBD2. The germline V gene has CDR1 SGDLS and CDR2 YYNGEE. The CDR3 is 15 residues long. Unmatched junction bases numbered 5, after V lost 2 bases and J lost 4 bases. In DNA, the CDR3 is TGTGCCAGCAGCGTCGCGGGGGGGCACTCAGATACGCAGTATTTT. Its translation is CASSVAGGHSDTQYF.

This clonotype was observed a handful of times. The gene calls are TRBV7-2 and TRBJ2-7, with D perhaps being TRBD1 or TRBD2 (6 bases each). This CDR3 is built from 15 residues. The germline V gene has CDR1 SGHTA and CDR2 FQGNSA. Trimming took off 2 bases at V and 2 bases at J, with 13 bases between the two ends. The CDR3 spells CASSLRGEKAYEQYF. CDR3 nucleotide sequence: TGTGCCAGCAGCTTAAGGGGGGAGAAGGCCTACGAGCAGTACTTC.

This clonotype was seen repeatedly, ten times or more. The chain uses TRBV4-1 and TRBJ2-7; 7 bases map to TRBD1. The germline V gene encodes CDR1 MGHRA and CDR2 YSYEKL. V was pared by 4 bases and J by 2 bases, with 11 bases of the junction left unmatched. The length of the CDR3 is 16 residues. DNA of the CDR3: TGCGCCAGCAGCCGAATACCGGGGACAGATACCTACGAGCAGTACTTC. It translates to CASSRIPGTDTYEQYF.

This clonotype was recorded at least ten times. The CDR3 DNA is TGTGCCATCTCTGAGGGACAGAATAGCAATCAGCCCCAGCATTTT. Its translation: CAISEGQNSNQPQHF. The chain carries TRBV10-3 and TRBJ1-5; 7 nucleotides align to TRBD1. V trimming: 8 bases; J trimming: 0 bases; junction bases outside the gene matches: 7. Germline V gene data show CDR1 as ENHRY and CDR2 as SYGVKD. This CDR3 is 15 amino acids long.

The table lists this clonotype with many counts. Here the CDR3 reads CASTAGPLTYEQYF. The CDR3, as DNA: TGTGCCAGCACGGCAGGGCCCCTTACCTACGAGCAGTACTTC. The V gene is TRBV6-6, the J gene TRBJ2-7; D is possibly TRBD1 (5 bases). The CDR3 is made up of 14 amino acids. Trimming removed 7 bases from V and 2 bases from J, with 15 bases in between. Germline V lookup: CDR1 MNHNY, CDR2 SVGAGI (reference sequence).

This clonotype was found a few times. The V call is TRBV3-1, the J call TRBJ2-1; D assignment may be TRBD1 or TRBD2 (6 bases each). V dropped 1 base and J dropped 7 bases, with 11 bases sitting between them. Per germline, CDR1 LGHDT and CDR2 YNNKEL (reference sequence). This CDR3 comprises 14 residues. Here the CDR3 reads CASSQVGGANEQFF. For the CDR3, the DNA is TGTGCCAGCAGCCAAGTCGGGGGCGCGAATGAGCAGTTCTTC.

This clonotype was seen a few times. CDR3 sequence (DNA): TGCAGTGCTAGACGTACTAGAGCGGGGTGCACAGATACGCAGTATTTT. Translated, it gives CSARRTRAGCTDTQYF. The rearrangement uses TRBV20-1 and TRBJ2-3; 7 bases are shared with TRBD2. This CDR3 is 16 amino acids long. V dropped 2 bases and J dropped 1; count of bases not matched to a gene: 9. Germline V gene lookup returns CDR1 DFQATT and CDR2 SNEGSKA (reference sequence).

This clonotype has just a few counts. The rearrangement uses TRBV5-8 and TRBJ2-3; 7 bases agree with TRBD2. The germline V gene has CDR1 SGHTS and CDR2 YDEGEE. Trimming took 3 bases from V and 2 from J; bases not matched to a gene: 3. This CDR3 is 14 amino acids long. The DNA of the CDR3 is TGTGCCAGCAGCTATGGACTAGTCACAGATACGCAGTATTTT. Protein product: CASSYGLVTDTQYF.

This clonotype occurred many times. This chain joins TRBV9 and TRBJ2-1; the match to TRBD2 covers 11 bases. V lost 2 bases and J lost 1; bases outside the gene matches: 2. This CDR3 region has 16 residues. Germline V lookup: CDR1 SGDLS, CDR2 YYNGEE. CDR3 sequence reads: CASSVLAGGSYNEQFF. The DNA for the CDR3 is TGTGCCAGCAGCGTGTTAGCGGGGGGGTCCTACAATGAGCAGTTCTTC.

At least ten counts were recorded for this clonotype. This sequence joins TRBV7-9 and TRBJ2-5, with D uncertain. Germline CDR1 reads SEHNR; CDR2 reads FQNEAQ (reference sequence). This CDR3 has 15 amino acids. The V end lost 1 base, the J end lost 0 bases, and 9 bases lay between the germline ends. As DNA, the CDR3 is TGTGCCAGCAGCTTAGATGGTGGCTACCAAGAGACCCAGTACTTC. Translated: CASSLDGGYQETQYF.

This clonotype was counted ten times or more. The chain carries TRBV6-2 or TRBV6-3 and TRBJ1-2; no clear D. The CDR3 is 14 amino acids. Germline CDR1 reads MNHEY; CDR2 reads SVGEGT. V lost 6 bases to trimming and J lost 8 bases, with 19 bases between them. CDR3 DNA: TGTGCCAGCAGCCTGGACCAGAGACCGCCGGGCTACACCTTC. Its protein is CASSLDQRPPGYTF.

This clonotype was found many times. The chain employs TRBV7-2 and TRBJ2-5; D gene uncertain. The ends were cut back, 2 bases at V and 9 bases at J, with 13 bases in the middle. The germline V gene encodes CDR1 SGHTA and CDR2 FQGNSA. The CDR3 runs to 13 residues. The CDR3, as DNA: TGTGCCAGCAGCTTAATTACTAAAAGCGCCCAGTACTTC. Translated, it gives CASSLITKSAQYF.

A few counts support this clonotype. This chain joins TRBV15 and TRBJ1-1, with unresolved D. The germline V and J ends were trimmed by 3 bases and 2 bases, with 7 bases remaining between them. Looked up from germline, CDR1 is LNHNV and CDR2 is YYDKDF (reference sequence). The CDR3 is 13 amino acids. As DNA, the CDR3 is TGTGCCACCAGCAGGGGATGCAACACTGAAGCTTTCTTT. Protein: CATSRGCNTEAFF.